These 24 T cell receptor beta chains were sequenced from one sample in a study of T cell responses to AZD1222 COVID-19 vaccine. Using immunoSEQ multiplex PCR, the repertoire was profiled, and TCRdb retains in-frame clones only, with some absent. The sample lists about 97,000 clones; roughly nine tenths were seen once. Sequencing used peripheral blood, obtained on day 0 of AZD1222 vaccination. The receptors shown here come from an adult in good health.

The chain links TRBV6-5 to TRBJ2-3; maybe TRBD2 (6 bases). The CDR3 is 15 residues long. CDR1 and CDR2 (germline): MNHEY, SVGAGI. V lost 2 bases, J lost 1 base, and 10 bases lay in between. CDR3 nucleotides: TGTGCCAGCAGTTACGGGGTAGCGGGCACAGATACGCAGTATTTT. Translation gives CASSYGVAGTDTQYF.

This chain links TRBV15 with TRBJ2-1; TRBD1 matches at 7 bases. Germline assignment: CDR1 LNHNV and CDR2 YYDKDF (reference sequence). The CDR3 spans 14 residues. V dropped 3 bases and J dropped 7; count of bases not matched to a gene: 6. CDR3 in amino acids: CATSSGQGVNEQFF. The CDR3 bases are TGTGCCACCAGCAGTGGGCAGGGGGTTAATGAGCAGTTCTTC.

The rearrangement joins TRBV11-3 to TRBJ2-1; 8 bases fit TRBD2. J was trimmed by 5 bases and V by 5 bases; bases with no gene match: 5. The CDR3 sequence is 14 residues long. Germline V gene lookup returns CDR1 SGHNT and CDR2 YENEEA. The CDR3 spells CASSGSGEHNEQFF. The CDR3, as DNA: TGTGCCAGCAGCGGTAGCGGGGAACACAATGAGCAGTTCTTC.

The V and J genes are TRBV5-1 and TRBJ2-7; possibly TRBD1 for D (6 bases). Deletions cut 1 base from V and 3 bases from J, with 14 bases between. CDR1 SGHRS and CDR2 YFSETQ come from the germline V gene. The CDR3 has 15 amino acids. CDR3 protein: CASSLSQGGDYEQYF. The CDR3 DNA is TGCGCCAGCAGCTTGTCACAGGGTGGGGACTACGAGCAGTACTTC.

This clone has a handful of counts. The J gene is TRBJ1-1, the V gene TRBV13; D gene ambiguous. CDR3 length equals 14 residues. Germline lookup yields CDR1 PRHDT and CDR2 FYEKMQ (reference sequence). V shed 6 bases and J shed 0 bases, with 11 bases lying between them. The CDR3 nucleotides are TGTGCCAGCAGTCTGCCTAGAGTGAACACTGAAGCTTTCTTT. It encodes CASSLPRVNTEAFF. The variable domain in full, completed from reference TRBV13 and TRBJ1-1, reads AAGVIQSPRHLIKEKRETATLKCYPIPRHDTVYWYQQGPGQDPQFLISFYEKMQSDKGSIPDRFSAQQFSDYHSELNMSSLELGDSALYFCASSLPRVNTEAFFGQGTRLTVV.

The genes are TRBV5-1 and TRBJ2-7, with TRBD2 identical over 13 bases. Germline CDR1 and CDR2: SGHRS and YFSETQ. Losses at the gene ends were 5 bases for V and 7 bases for J; bases not matched to a gene: 18. The CDR3 has 18 residues. The CDR3 is CASSSRGTSGVRPGEQYF. Written as DNA, the CDR3 is TGCGCCAGCAGTTCCCGAGGGACTAGCGGGGTTCGGCCTGGGGAGCAGTACTTC.

The chain has TRBV10-3 and TRBJ2-3, with 11 bases aligning to TRBD1. This CDR3 has 16 residues. V dropped 3 bases and J dropped 3; count of bases not matched to a gene: 5. Per germline, CDR1 ENHRY and CDR2 SYGVKD. The CDR3 DNA sequence: TGTGCCATCAGTGACAAGGACAGGGGGCGGACAGATACGCAGTATTTT. It encodes CAISDKDRGRTDTQYF.

This clone was seen just once. This rearrangement joins TRBV5-4 to TRBJ1-1, with TRBD1 matching 7 bases. V was pared by 6 bases and J by 6 bases, with 8 bases of the junction left unmatched. The CDR3 contains 13 residues. Germline V gene lookup returns CDR1 SGHNT and CDR2 YYREEE (reference sequence). The CDR3 DNA sequence: TGTGCCAGCACCCCCGACAGGGACCCTGAAGCTTTCTTT. This gives the protein CASTPDRDPEAFF.

The genes are TRBV27 and TRBJ1-2; D is perhaps TRBD1 (6 bases). The length of the CDR3 is 15 residues. Germline values: CDR1 MNHEY, CDR2 SMNVEV (reference sequence). Trimming left V 2 bases short and J 4 bases short, with 14 bases between. The CDR3 nucleotides read TGTGCCAGCAGTTTAGGGAGAGGAGGGGGCTATGGCTACACCTTC. This sequence encodes CASSLGRGGGYGYTF.

The chain combines TRBV4-2 with TRBJ1-6; D is ambiguous. V was cut by 0 bases and J by 10 bases, with 16 bases left in between. There are 16 residues in the CDR3. Germline CDR1 reads LGHNA; CDR2 reads YNFKEQ. The CDR3 nucleotides read TGTGCCAGCAGCCAAGATTTGTCCGCCTCTCGGTCACCCCTCCACTTT. Protein product: CASSQDLSASRSPLHF.

V usage is TRBV28 and J usage is TRBJ1-4, with 10 bases identical to TRBD1. V shed 4 bases, J shed 8 bases, and the junction held 10 bases outside the gene matches. Germline loops: CDR1 MDHEN, CDR2 SYDVKM. The length of the CDR3 is 16 residues. The CDR3 sequence: CASSYLPGQGREKLFF. The DNA of the CDR3 is TGTGCCAGCAGTTACTTGCCGGGACAGGGGCGCGAAAAACTGTTTTTT.

J is TRBJ2-4 and V is TRBV6-5; TRBD2 agrees at 9 bases. Germline CDR1 MNHEY, CDR2 SVGAGI. The ends lost 2 bases at V and 3 bases at J; junction bases unmatched: 5. This CDR3 is built from 16 residues. The CDR3 DNA is TGTGCCAGCAGTTACGGGGTAGCGGGGGACAAAAACATTCAGTACTTC. Translated, it gives CASSYGVAGDKNIQYF.

The chain has TRBV4-2 and TRBJ1-4; TRBD1 matches at 10 bases. Germline V CDR1 and CDR2: LGHNA, YNFKEQ. The CDR3 has 16 amino acids. Losses at the gene ends were 2 bases for V and 5 bases for J; bases not matched to a gene: 5. CDR3 protein: CASSQQRTGGNEKLFF. CDR3 nucleotides: TGTGCCAGCAGCCAACAACGGACAGGGGGGAATGAAAAACTGTTTTTT.

CDR3 bases: TGTGCCAGCAGCTTAGGAGGCAGGGGGCTAGAGACCCAGTACTTC. It encodes CASSLGGRGLETQYF. This chain uses TRBV7-2 with TRBJ2-5; TRBD1 matches at 8 bases. The ends lost 1 base at V and 4 bases at J; junction bases unmatched: 5. This CDR3 is built from 15 residues. CDR1 and CDR2 (germline): SGHTA, FQGNSA.

The CDR3 reads CASSFSSGASGELFF. The DNA of the CDR3 is TGTGCCAGCAGCTTCTCTAGCGGGGCATCCGGGGAGCTGTTTTTT. The chain uses TRBV5-4 and TRBJ2-2, with 9 bases fitting TRBD2. Germline V lookup: CDR1 SGHNT, CDR2 YYREEE (reference sequence). The junction had 5 bases not matched to a gene; V was cut back by 2 bases and J by 6 bases. This CDR3 region has 15 residues.

V and J are TRBV10-1 and TRBJ1-1; D gene ambiguous. The germline V gene encodes CDR1 WNHNN and CDR2 SYGVQD (reference sequence). Between the trimmed V and J ends, which lost 2 bases and 4 bases, there was a span of 8 bases. This CDR3 has 13 amino acids. The CDR3 coding sequence is TGCGCCAGCAGTGAGGCGGGAGTCACTGAAGCTTTCTTT. Translated: CASSEAGVTEAFF.

The table lists this clone with a count of one. The chain uses TRBV2 and TRBJ1-6; TRBD1 matches 7 bases. V shed 8 bases, J shed 9 bases, and the junction held 7 bases outside the gene matches. Germline CDR1 reads SNHLY; CDR2 reads FYNNEI. The length of the CDR3 is 13 residues. The CDR3 loop is CASQTGTGSPLHF. In nucleotides, the CDR3 is TGTGCCAGCCAGACAGGGACGGGTTCACCCCTCCACTTT.

The genes are TRBV5-1 and TRBJ2-5, with TRBD1 identical over 8 bases. Trimming at V came to 6 bases and at J to 3 bases, leaving 10 bases not matched to a gene. The CDR3 extends over 15 amino acids. In germline, CDR1 is SGHRS, CDR2 YFSETQ. CDR3 DNA: TGCGCCAGCAAGAATATCGACAGGGGTAAAGAGACCCAGTACTTC. Translation: CASKNIDRGKETQYF.

The V call is TRBV3-1 (or the pseudogene TRBV3-2), the J call TRBJ1-2; D is possibly TRBD1 (6 bases). The CDR3 is 13 amino acids. The germline gives CDR1 LGHDT, CDR2 YNNKEL (reference sequence). The V gene lost 2 bases and the J gene lost 6 bases, with 10 bases spanning the gap. The CDR3 loop reads CASSQSRDNGYTF. CDR3 DNA: TGTGCCAGCAGCCAATCCAGGGACAATGGCTACACCTTC.

The rearrangement uses TRBV5-4 and TRBJ1-2; possibly TRBD1 for D (5 bases). V was cut by 0 bases and J by 6 bases, with 12 bases left in between. From germline, CDR1 is SGHNT and CDR2 YYREEE (reference sequence). This CDR3 has 14 residues. The chain's CDR3 is CASSLDGGTDGYTF. CDR3 bases: TGTGCCAGCAGCTTGGATGGAGGGACGGATGGCTACACCTTC.

This chain connects TRBV24-1 to TRBJ1-2; TRBD1 agrees at 9 bases. The CDR3 contains 15 residues. The J segment lost 5 bases and the V segment lost 2 bases, leaving 5 bases of the junction unmatched. The germline V gene encodes CDR1 KGHDR and CDR2 SFDVKD. CDR3 in amino acids: CATSDSTGTGYGYTF. CDR3 in DNA: TGTGCCACCAGTGATTCCACCGGGACAGGGTATGGCTACACCTTC.

The rearrangement joins TRBV29-1 to TRBJ2-7; D is perhaps TRBD2 (5 bases). The CDR3 loop spans 11 amino acids. With 5 bases removed from V and 6 bases from J, the gap between germline ends came to 11 bases. Germline loops: CDR1 SQVTM, CDR2 ANQGSEA. This CDR3 is CSVTEGGEQYF. The CDR3 region has the DNA TGCAGCGTTACTGAGGGTGGCGAGCAGTACTTC.

The chain recombines TRBV19 with TRBJ1-1; 7 nucleotides agree with TRBD1. CDR1 and CDR2 (germline): LNHDA, SQIVND (reference sequence). The length of the CDR3 is 18 residues. The V and J ends lost 3 bases and 0 bases, in that order; junction bases with no gene match: 13. The CDR3 coding sequence is TGTGCCAGTAGTATTTTTCCAGGGGGGATCCGTATGAACACTGAAGCTTTCTTT. It codes for CASSIFPGGIRMNTEAFF.

The chain joins TRBV5-1 to TRBJ2-1; D is possibly TRBD1 (6 bases). The CDR3 runs to 14 residues. Per germline, CDR1 SGHRS and CDR2 YFSETQ. The V end was cut by 1 base, the J end by 5 bases, with 10 bases between. The chain's CDR3 is CASSLNAGDNEQFF. Written as DNA, the CDR3 is TGCGCCAGCAGCTTGAACGCAGGGGACAATGAGCAGTTCTTC.